The present entry profiles one TCR beta chain with its context. What it binds is unknown. These data belong to a study of T-cell reconstitution after alpha-beta-depleted transplantation in children. Study outcomes and limitations: Several patients had high TCRbeta diversity at day 60; it came from surviving recipient T cells and thymic progenitors. At one year after transplant, newly produced T cells mostly accounted for T-cell counts and diversity. Alpha-beta T cells present about two months after transplant were reported to originate from several hundred expanded graft clones.

The TCRbeta library was prepared with unique molecular identifiers. TCRdb re-analysed the PCR reads in MiXCR, keeping a single row per CDR3 protein. The table records fewer than 550,000 distinct CDR3 sequences, 9.5% to 12% of them present only once. V was clipped by 0 bases and J by 1 base, with 18 bases between them. Germline CDR1 is DFQATT and CDR2 is SNEGSKA (reference sequence). The CDR3 totals 17 residues. Here the sequenced sample was PBMCs, mostly from graft donor cells, taken 180 days after TCRalphabeta/CD19-depleted stem cell transplant. The origin of this receptor is a female patient under 10 years old who had a stem cell transplant for aplastic anemia, so the T cells may come from the graft donor. This rearrangement joins TRBV20-1 to TRBJ1-2, with no clear D. The CDR3 protein is CSARDSDLEAYNYGYTF. CDR3 DNA sequence: TGCAGTGCTAGAGATAGCGATTTAGAGGCCTATAACTATGGCTACACCTTC.